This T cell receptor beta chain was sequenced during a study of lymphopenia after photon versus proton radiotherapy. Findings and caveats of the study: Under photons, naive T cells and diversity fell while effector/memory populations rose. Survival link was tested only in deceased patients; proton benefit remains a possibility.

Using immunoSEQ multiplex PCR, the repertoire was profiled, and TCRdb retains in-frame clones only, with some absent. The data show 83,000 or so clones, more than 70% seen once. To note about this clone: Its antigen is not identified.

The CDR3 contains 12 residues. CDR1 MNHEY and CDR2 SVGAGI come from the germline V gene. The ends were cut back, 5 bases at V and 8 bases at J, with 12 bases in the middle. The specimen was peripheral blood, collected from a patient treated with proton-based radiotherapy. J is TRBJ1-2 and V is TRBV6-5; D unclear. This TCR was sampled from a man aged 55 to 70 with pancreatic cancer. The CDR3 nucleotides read TGTGCCAGCAGTGGAACCGATCAGGGCTACACCTTC. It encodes CASSGTDQGYTF.